What follows are 19 T cell receptor beta chains derived from one specimen sequenced in a study of blood T cells in healthy people across ages. Combining a sample-barcoded 5' primer with a J-beta primer mix, a second PCR ran for 7 to 11 cycles. MiXCR, run by TCRdb on the 5' RACE reads, gives a single entry per CDR3 protein. This table has hundreds of thousands of distinct CDR3 sequences, about a quarter appearing once. These data were likewise used in another study, on T cells of mothers and their children.

The sequenced sample consisted of blood. These TCRs come from a boy younger than 18 in good health.

The J gene is TRBJ1-4, the V gene TRBV30; no definite D call. V was clipped by 5 bases and J by 5 bases, with 6 bases between them. Germline V gives CDR1 GTSNPN, CDR2 SVGIG (reference sequence). The CDR3 covers 11 residues. The DNA for the CDR3 is TGTGCCTGGCGGATGAATGAAAAACTGTTTTTT. Amino acids: CAWRMNEKLFF.

The V and J genes are TRBV25-1 and TRBJ1-1; tentative D call: TRBD1 (5 bases). Looked up from germline, CDR1 is MGHDK and CDR2 is SYGVNS. V gave up 6 bases and J gave up 4 bases, with 12 bases separating them. CDR3 length equals 13 residues. In DNA, the CDR3 is TGTGCCAGCAGGTGGGGGGAGGGCACTGAAGCTTTCTTT. Translating gives CASRWGEGTEAFF.

This clonotype was detected once. The chain is built from TRBV6-5 and TRBJ2-4, with D unclear. This CDR3 is built from 15 residues. V was cut by 0 bases and J by 0 bases, with 6 bases left in between. Germline V gene sequence: CDR1 MNHEY, CDR2 SVGAGI. The CDR3, as DNA: TGTGCCAGCAGTTACTCGTCGGGAGCCAAAAACATTCAGTACTTC. It is translated as CASSYSSGAKNIQYF.

This clonotype was detected only a few times. The chain links TRBV2 to TRBJ2-6; D may be TRBD1 (6 bases). CDR3 length: 18 amino acids. Germline V gives CDR1 SNHLY, CDR2 FYNNEI. V lost 6 bases and J 0 bases, leaving 18 bases between the germline ends. The DNA for the CDR3 is TGTGCCAGCAGGATCCGGGACACCTTATTCTCTGGGGCCAACGTCCTGACTTTC. Translated: CASRIRDTLFSGANVLTF. The variable domain in full, with the rest retrieved from reference TRBV2 and TRBJ2-6, is EPEVTQTPSHQVTQMGQEVILRCVPISNHLYFYWYRQILGQKVEFLVSFYNNEISEKSEIFDDQFSVERPDGSNFTLKIRSTKLEDSAMYFCASRIRDTLFSGANVLTFGAGSRLTVL.

V and J are TRBV20-1 and TRBJ2-3, with 8 bases aligning to TRBD2. The J segment lost 1 base and the V segment lost 6 bases, leaving 9 bases of the junction unmatched. The CDR3 consists of 15 residues. Germline CDR1 and CDR2: DFQATT and SNEGSKA (reference sequence). The CDR3 nucleotides are TGCAGTGCAGCCCCCAGCGGGGGCCGCACAGATACGCAGTATTTT. Protein sequence: CSAAPSGGRTDTQYF.

This clonotype turned up a few times. At one of its ends the junction is not consistent with the germline gene, which may arise from a read error. V and J are TRBV10-3 and TRBJ2-7, with D perhaps TRBD1 (6 bases). Germline lookup yields CDR1 ENHRY and CDR2 SYGVKD. The CDR3 sequence is 13 residues long. CDR3 residues: CAISGDKPYGQYF. In DNA form, the CDR3 reads TGTGCCATCAGTGGGGACAAGCCCTACGGGCAGTACTTC.

This clonotype appeared a few times. The chain has TRBV28 and TRBJ1-4; D is undetermined. The CDR3 runs to 15 residues. Trimming took 6 bases from V and 0 from J, leaving 11 bases between them. Germline CDR1 and CDR2: MDHEN and SYDVKM. CDR3 in amino acids: CASSPRRPTNEKLFF. CDR3 coding DNA: TGTGCCAGCAGCCCCCGCAGGCCAACTAATGAAAAACTGTTTTTT. Full variable domain (outside the CDR3, taken from reference TRBV28 and TRBJ1-4): DVKVTQSSRYLVKRTGEKVFLECVQDMDHENMFWYRQDPGLGLRLIYFSYDVKMKEKGDIPEGYSVSREKKERFSLILESASTNQTSMYLCASSPRRPTNEKLFFGSGTQLSVL.

The chain combines TRBV6-1 with TRBJ2-4, with a possible D match to TRBD2 (5 bases). The germline V gene encodes CDR1 MNHNS and CDR2 SASEGT. The ends were cut back, 1 base at V and 0 bases at J, with 7 bases in the middle. This CDR3 has 15 amino acids. In DNA form, the CDR3 reads TGTGCCAGCAGTGAAGTAGGAGGAGCCAAAAACATTCAGTACTTC. Its translation: CASSEVGGAKNIQYF.

This sequence joins TRBV11-1 and TRBJ2-5, with a tentative D call TRBD2 (7 bases). Germline assignment: CDR1 SGHAT and CDR2 FQDESV (reference sequence). V shed 4 bases and J shed 7 bases, with 22 bases lying between them. The CDR3 is made up of 16 amino acids. The CDR3 loop is CASSSELAGALGTQYF. The CDR3 nucleotides read TGTGCCAGCAGCTCAGAATTGGCGGGGGCACTGGGGACCCAGTACTTC.

Ten or more counts support this clonotype. The chain uses TRBV4-1 and TRBJ2-1; TRBD2 matches at 9 bases. The CDR3 is 15 amino acids. V shed 2 bases and J 6 bases; nucleotides not matched to a gene: 5. The germline V gene has CDR1 MGHRA and CDR2 YSYEKL. CDR3 region: CASSQPTSGPNEQFF. The CDR3 DNA reads TGCGCCAGCAGCCAACCGACTAGCGGTCCCAATGAGCAGTTCTTC.

The chain employs TRBV14 and TRBJ2-5; tentative D call: TRBD2 (5 bases). Germline CDR1 SGHDN, CDR2 FVKESK. The CDR3 runs 17 residues. V was shortened by 1 base and J by 7 bases, with 22 bases between the two germline ends. In DNA, the CDR3 is TGTGCCAGCAGCCAAGCGGCGGGCGATTTTCACATGGGGACCCAGTACTTC. As protein: CASSQAAGDFHMGTQYF.

This clonotype was recorded many times. The chain uses TRBV2 and TRBJ2-5; TRBD1 is a possible D gene (5 bases). Trimming cost V 8 bases and J 2 bases, with 12 bases left between them. CDR3 length equals 13 residues. Germline values: CDR1 SNHLY, CDR2 FYNNEI. The CDR3 loop is CASGWGHQETQYF. For the CDR3, the DNA is TGTGCCAGCGGCTGGGGCCATCAAGAGACCCAGTACTTC.

The chain is built from TRBV5-1 and TRBJ2-3; the match to TRBD2 covers 10 bases. Germline CDR1 reads SGHRS; CDR2 reads YFSETQ. J was trimmed by 0 bases and V by 4 bases; bases with no gene match: 11. There are 18 residues in the CDR3. The CDR3 protein is CASSIGASGGPSTDTQYF. The CDR3 DNA sequence: TGCGCCAGCAGCATTGGGGCTAGCGGGGGCCCTAGCACAGATACGCAGTATTTT.

The chain links TRBV14 to TRBJ2-1; 8 nucleotides align to TRBD2. V lost 4 bases, J lost 8 bases, and 10 bases stayed unmatched. Germline V gene data show CDR1 as SGHDN and CDR2 as FVKESK. CDR3 size: 15 residues. The DNA for the CDR3 is TGTGCCAGCAGCCCGAGCGGGAGAGCAAGGGATGAGCAGTTCTTC. It codes for CASSPSGRARDEQFF.

This clonotype has just a few counts. J is TRBJ1-5 and V is TRBV10-3; D is undetermined. Germline V lookup: CDR1 ENHRY, CDR2 SYGVKD. The CDR3 runs 14 residues. V was clipped by 3 bases and J by 5 bases, with 11 bases between them. The CDR3 DNA sequence: TGTGCCATCAGTGATGGGCAATTCGATCAGCCCCAGCATTTT. This codes for CAISDGQFDQPQHF.

This clonotype was detected many times. The chain combines TRBV29-1 with TRBJ2-7; no clear D. With 4 bases removed from V and 2 bases from J, the gap between germline ends came to 15 bases. Germline CDR1 reads SQVTM; CDR2 reads ANQGSEA. The CDR3 is made up of 14 amino acids. The CDR3 DNA follows: TGCAGCGTTGTAACTACCCGGTCCGCCTACGAGCAGTACTTC. Protein: CSVVTTRSAYEQYF.

A few counts support this clonotype. This chain connects TRBV14 to TRBJ2-7; 7 nucleotides agree with TRBD1. V dropped 3 bases and J dropped 7; count of bases not matched to a gene: 12. Germline V gene data show CDR1 as SGHDN and CDR2 as FVKESK. The CDR3 sequence is 15 residues long. The chain's CDR3 is CASSHRQGALREQYF. The DNA for the CDR3 is TGTGCCAGCAGCCACCGACAGGGAGCCCTACGGGAGCAGTACTTC.

This clonotype was picked up a small number of times. It may be a read error: a sequence one base away is much more abundant. The CDR3 nucleotides read TGTGCCAGCAGCTCTGGGGGTCCCTACAATGAGCAGCTCTTC. It codes for CASSSGGPYNEQLF. The chain is built from TRBV7-6 and TRBJ2-5; D is tentatively TRBD1 or TRBD2 (5 bases each). CDR3 length: 14 amino acids. Looked up from germline, CDR1 is SGHVS and CDR2 is FNYEAQ.

This chain connects TRBV3-1 to TRBJ2-5; perhaps TRBD1 as D (5 bases). Per germline, CDR1 LGHDT and CDR2 YNNKEL (reference sequence). V lost 3 bases to trimming and J lost 4 bases, with 6 bases between them. This CDR3 contains 12 residues. The CDR3 region has the DNA TGTGCCAGCAGCCATCAGGGAGAGACCCAGTACTTC. Translating gives CASSHQGETQYF.